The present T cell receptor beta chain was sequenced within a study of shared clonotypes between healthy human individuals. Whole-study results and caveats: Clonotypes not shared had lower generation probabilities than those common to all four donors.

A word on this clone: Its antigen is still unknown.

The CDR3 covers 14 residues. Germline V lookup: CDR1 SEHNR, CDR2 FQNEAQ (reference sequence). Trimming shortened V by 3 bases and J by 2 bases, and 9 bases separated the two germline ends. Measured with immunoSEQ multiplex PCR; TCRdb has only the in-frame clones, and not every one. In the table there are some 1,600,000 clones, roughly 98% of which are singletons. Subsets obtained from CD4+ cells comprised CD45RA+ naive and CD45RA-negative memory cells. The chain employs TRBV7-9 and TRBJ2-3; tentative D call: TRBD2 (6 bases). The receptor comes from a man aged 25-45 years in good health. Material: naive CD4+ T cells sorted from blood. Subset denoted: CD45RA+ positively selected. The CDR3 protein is CASSFAGPTDTQYF. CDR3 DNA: TGTGCCAGCAGCTTCGCGGGACCCACAGATACGCAGTATTTT.